This T cell receptor (beta chain) was documented in a study of Ad26.COV2.S vaccination and SARS-CoV-2 variants. In its sample, this clone was seen once. Treatment noted: roughly 20 received Ad26.COV2.S at low or high dose, single or two shots; about 5 received placebo; per-sample allocation not given. The investigators took samples on day 63 after the first vaccine or placebo injection. TCRdb's table, derived via immunoSEQ multiplex PCR, lists solely in-frame clones and lacks some. In the table there are some 450,000 clones, roughly 87% of which are singletons. The TCR was taken from a person aged 18-60 years who received the Ad26.COV2.S COVID-19 vaccine or a placebo. This specimen consisted of peripheral blood, obtained in a trial of Ad26.COV2.S vaccine versus placebo.

CDR3 region: CASSLARGDTGELFF. CDR3 bases: TGCGCCAGCAGCTTGGCACGAGGGGACACCGGGGAGCTGTTTTTT. The chain couples TRBV5-1 to TRBJ2-2; D may match TRBD1 or TRBD2 (5 bases each). The germline V gene has CDR1 SGHRS and CDR2 YFSETQ. The CDR3 runs to 15 residues. V was shortened by 0 bases and J by 3 bases, with 9 bases between the two germline ends.